The present T cell receptor (beta chain) was sequenced within a study of T-cell reconstitution after alpha-beta-depleted transplantation in children. Using unique molecular identifiers, the investigators prepared the TCRbeta library. MiXCR was run by TCRdb on the PCR reads, yielding one entry per CDR3 protein. Of about 200,000 distinct CDR3 sequences in the sample, approximately 7% were seen once. Remarks on this clonotype: Its matching antigen is unknown.

Findings of the study overall: Newly produced T cells mostly accounted for T-cell counts and diversity one year post-transplant. About two months after transplant, alpha-beta T cells reportedly came from several hundred expanded graft clones.

The CDR3 runs 14 residues. With 3 bases removed from V and 3 bases from J, the gap between germline ends came to 13 bases. Germline values: CDR1 SGHRS, CDR2 YFSETQ. This specimen was PBMCs, taken before TCRalphabeta/CD19-depleted stem cell transplant. The sequence came from a boy aged 2 to 9 with acute lymphoblastic leukemia, due to receive a stem cell transplant. This sequence joins TRBV5-1 and TRBJ2-7; D might be TRBD2 (6 bases). CDR3 sequence: CASSSAPSDYEQYF. The CDR3 DNA sequence: TGCGCCAGCAGCTCAGCGCCTAGCGACTACGAGCAGTACTTC.